One TCR beta chain is described in this entry. Its antigen is still unknown. The V gene's germline CDR1 is LGHNA and CDR2 YSLEER. The CDR3 is 16 residues long. V was pared by 1 base and J by 4 bases, with 10 bases of the junction left unmatched. These data belong to a study of shared clonotypes between healthy human individuals. Looking at the study overall: Each donor's CD8 memory used one plate, CD8 naive two, each CD4 subset three. Study-wide findings and caveats: Only blood underwent sampling, and tissue repertoires likely differ.

Investigators divided CD4+ cells into CD45RA+ naive and CD45RA-negative memory subsets. Libraries were prepared by immunoSEQ multiplex PCR; TCRdb keeps only in-frame clonotypes and omits some of them. This table holds 1,400,000 or so clones, approximately 98.5% found once. This chain links TRBV4-3 with TRBJ2-7; 7 nucleotides align to TRBD2. The TCR was taken from a man aged 30-40 years in good health. Material for sequencing was naive CD4+ T cells sorted from blood. Documented subset: CD45RA+ positively selected. The chain's CDR3 is CASSQGTPGLNYEQYF. The CDR3 nucleotides are TGCGCCAGCAGCCAAGGAACCCCGGGACTAAATTACGAGCAGTACTTC.